This TCR beta chain was identified in a study of T cell responses to AZD1222 COVID-19 vaccine. V shed 4 bases and J 3 bases; nucleotides not matched to a gene: 2. CDR3 length equals 14 residues. Germline CDR1 reads KGHDR; CDR2 reads SFDVKD. Study conclusions and caveats: Mostly white British, mostly female donors; authors suggested clonal diversity may be underestimated. The reported proportion of spike-specific TCRs targeting unmutated variant regions was nearly half. Repertoires were obtained solely post-peak T cell response.

Researchers grouped second doses given at about 4 or about 12 weeks into one pool. Assay: immunoSEQ multiplex PCR; the TCRdb copy retains only in-frame clones and omits some. The repertoire has under 170,000 clones, over 75% of them found once; the top ten carry around 3.1%. Comments on this clone: Its antigen is unidentified.

The sequence was obtained from an adult who received the AZD1222 COVID-19 vaccine. This material consisted of peripheral blood, taken 28 days after the second AZD1222 dose. This sequence joins TRBV24-1 and TRBJ1-5; TRBD1 matches 7 bases. CDR3 in amino acids: CATSEGTVNQPQHF. The CDR3 bases are TGTGCCACCAGTGAGGGGACAGTCAATCAGCCCCAGCATTTT.